This T cell receptor (beta chain) appears in the sequencing data of a study of shared clonotypes between healthy human individuals. CDR3 size: 15 residues. The naive CD8 fraction comprised CD45RO-negative cells positively selected for CCR7 and excluded terminally differentiated effector memory CD45RA+ cells. Assay: immunoSEQ multiplex PCR; the TCRdb copy retains only in-frame clones and omits some. The sample shows under 1 million clones, more than 85% of them seen only once. The source of this sequence is a man younger than 40 in good health. This chain joins TRBV21-1 and TRBJ2-5. TRBV21-1 represents a pseudogene. The sample taken for sequencing was naive CD8+ T cells sorted from blood. CDR3 loop: CASTSVGQCQETQYF. CDR3 in DNA: TGTGCCAGCACCTCTGTAGGGCAATGTCAAGAGACCCAGTACTTC.